The source of this TCR beta chain is a study of radiotherapy plus CTLA-4 blockade in lung cancer. The overall study: With approximately 33% of patients having disease control, objective responses were seen in roughly 18%. Regarding the study as a whole: With interferon-beta, early dynamics of blood T cell clones were reported to best predict response. TCR clones from tumors expanded in blood after radiotherapy plus ipilimumab.

This CDR3 has 13 residues. Germline V gene data show CDR1 as LGHNA and CDR2 as YNFKEQ. With V trimmed by 5 bases and J by 9 bases, 7 bases remained unmatched. This clone was detected once. Its target is not known. Libraries were prepared by immunoSEQ multiplex PCR; TCRdb keeps only in-frame clonotypes and omits some of them. The data hold more than 90,000 clones, with approximately 80% observed a single time. Treatment of patients with chemo-refractory metastatic non-small-cell lung cancer consisted of focal radiation plus CTLA-4 blockade with ipilimumab. The sequence came from a human donor with non-small cell lung cancer that progressed on radiotherapy plus ipilimumab. Some clones in this sample may be carry-over from other donors' samples. Here the sequenced sample was peripheral blood, taken from a patient treated with radiotherapy plus ipilimumab. The chain couples TRBV4-2 to TRBJ2-1, with 7 nucleotides matching TRBD2. CDR3 sequence: CASSSGGAGEQFF. CDR3 nucleotides: TGTGCCAGCAGCTCGGGAGGCGCGGGTGAGCAGTTCTTC.